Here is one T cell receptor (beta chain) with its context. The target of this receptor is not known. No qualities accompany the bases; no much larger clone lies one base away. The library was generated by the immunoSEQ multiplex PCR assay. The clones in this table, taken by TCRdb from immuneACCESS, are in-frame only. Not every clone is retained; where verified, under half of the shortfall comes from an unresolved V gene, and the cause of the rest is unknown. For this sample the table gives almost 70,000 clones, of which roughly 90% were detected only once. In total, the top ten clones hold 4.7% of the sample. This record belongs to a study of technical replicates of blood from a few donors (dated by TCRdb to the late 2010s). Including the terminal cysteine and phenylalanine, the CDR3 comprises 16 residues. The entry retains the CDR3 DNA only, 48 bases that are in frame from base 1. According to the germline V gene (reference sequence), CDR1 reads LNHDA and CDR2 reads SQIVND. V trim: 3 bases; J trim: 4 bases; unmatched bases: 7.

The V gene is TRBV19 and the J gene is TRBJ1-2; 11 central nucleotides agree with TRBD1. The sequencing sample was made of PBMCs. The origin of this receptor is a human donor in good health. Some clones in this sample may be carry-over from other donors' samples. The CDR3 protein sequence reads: CASSIQHGTGGYGYTF. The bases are TGTGCCAGTAGTATCCAGCACGGGACAGGGGGCTATGGCTACACCTTC.